The TCR beta chain described here comes from a study of blood T cell repertoires in COVID-19. Study overall: COVID-19 samples from acute and convalescent phases originated in the United States, Italy and Spain. T cells, B-cell-depleted T cells, or PBMCs supplied cDNA or gDNA.

Authors' analysis steps: Reference gene primer amplification yielded estimated nucleated cell counts. Sequencing was performed with immunoSEQ multiplex PCR; in TCRdb, only in-frame clones are kept and a portion is missing. That table furnishes V, J and clone size, whereas the DNA furnished D and trimming. The sample comprises 250,000 to 350,000 clones, roughly 87% of which are singletons, and around 2.1% rests with the top ten. This clone was detected only once. Trimming took off 4 bases at V and 0 bases at J, with 6 bases between the two ends. Germline V gene sequence: CDR1 SGHDN, CDR2 FVKESK. CDR3 length equals 13 residues.

Sequencing input: peripheral blood. The receptor's source is a man aged 18 to 29 with active or convalescent COVID-19. The chain recombines TRBV14 with TRBJ1-1, with D unclear. CDR3 sequence reads: CASSLTMNTEAFF. CDR3 in DNA: TGTGCCAGCAGCCTCACAATGAACACTGAAGCTTTCTTT.